This T cell receptor beta chain is from a study of T cell responses to AZD1222 COVID-19 vaccine. TCRdb's copy holds only in-frame clones and misses some; the assay was immunoSEQ multiplex PCR. The sample carries 130,000 or so clones, around 86% recorded once. This CDR3 is built from 18 residues. Pooling was applied to second doses at about 4 or about 12 weeks. Study-wide results and limits: Donors in the cohort were predominantly white British and more often female, and clonal diversity was possibly underestimated. Nearly half of the spike-specific TCRs reportedly recognize variant regions that carry no mutations. The study sampled repertoires only after the peak T cell response.

In this sample, this clone turned up a few times. Its antigen is unknown. This sample comprised peripheral blood, obtained 28 days after the second AZD1222 dose. The V gene is TRBV21-1, the J gene TRBJ2-5; TRBD2 is the table's D call, not checked against the DNA. TRBV21-1 constitutes a pseudogene. The clonotype comes from an adult who received the AZD1222 COVID-19 vaccine. This chain's CDR3 is CASSKYRESRVREETQYF. CDR3 coding DNA: TGTGCCAGCAGCAAATATCGGGAGTCTAGGGTTAGAGAAGAGACCCAGTACTTC.